This T cell receptor (beta chain) stems from a study of cytomegalovirus exposure and HLA in healthy donors. The study, taken as a whole, reports: In presence/absence analyses, roughly uniform sequencing depth across donors was assumed. A later analysis by the authors found several of the most significant clusters apparently linked to common viral pathogens.

CDR3 length: 12 residues. With V trimmed by 10 bases and J by 6 bases, 7 bases remained unmatched. Germline V gene sequence: CDR1 MRHNA, CDR2 SNTAGT. Primers included in the PCR were 60 Vbeta and 13 Jbeta primers. TCRdb's table, derived via immunoSEQ multiplex PCR, lists solely in-frame clones and lacks some. This table holds roughly 130,000 clones, 60% to 85% found once. This clone has a single count. Its antigen is unidentified. The sequence derives from a human donor in good health. The genes are TRBV6-4 and TRBJ2-3, with TRBD2 matching 7 bases. The source material was PBMCs. CDR3 DNA: TGTGCCACATCTAGCGGCAGGGATACGCAGTATTTT. It codes for CATSSGRDTQYF.